A selection of T cell receptor beta chains follows, all from one sample in a study of identical twins. TCRdb redid the calling of the 5' RACE reads with MiXCR, one entry per CDR3 protein. Seen here are roughly 720,000 distinct CDR3 sequences, about 20% observed once, and the top ten hold around 14%. These data were also filed under a second study, of T cells expressing NK-cell markers.

Sequencing used PBMCs. These TCRs come from a woman between 18 and 30 years old in good health. Each CDR3 is given with its conserved first and last residue. Fields, in order: D gene, clone size, J gene, V gene, CDR3 DNA, CDR3 protein. The D gene is left open where the match is weak. Expanded clones are given a class, and other clones once, few, many or no size at all.

- - TRBJ2-1 TRBV11-2 TGTGCCAGCAGCTTAGGCCCGACAGCGGCCCATGAGCAGTTCTTC CASSLGPTAAHEQFF
- - TRBJ2-7 TRBV4-1 TGCGCCAGCAGCCCCCGACAGGAAGCCTACGAGCAGTACTTC CASSPRQEAYEQYF
- - TRBJ1-4 TRBV20-1 TGCAGTGTTCAGGCCAGGGGCCAGGAAAAACTGTTTTTT CSVQARGQEKLFF
- - TRBJ2-7 TRBV5-1 TGCGCCAGCAGCTTGGGTGCCACCTCTTCCTACGAGCAGTACTTC CASSLGATSSYEQYF
- - TRBJ2-7 TRBV5-1 TGCGCCAGCAGCTTACTCCCCCCGCCAGGGGACGAGCAGTACTTC CASSLLPPPGDEQYF
- few TRBJ2-5 TRBV7-2 TGTGCCAGCAGCTTATTGGGGCTGACACAAGAGACCCAGTACTTC CASSLLGLTQETQYF
- - TRBJ2-1 TRBV15 TGTGCCACCAGCAGAGATTTTGGCAATGAGCAGTTCTTC CATSRDFGNEQFF
- few TRBJ1-1 TRBV10-3 TGTGCCATCAGCCCCGGGATTAGGAACACTGAAGCTTTCTTT CAISPGIRNTEAFF
TRBD1 few TRBJ2-1 TRBV10-3 TGTGCCATCAGGGACACCGGGACAGCAAACAATGAGCAGTTCTTC CAIRDTGTANNEQFF
- - TRBJ2-1 TRBV12-3/TRBV12-4 TGTGCCAGCAGTTCTCCCGTTTTAGAGGGGCAGTTCTTC CASSSPVLEGQFF
- - TRBJ2-5 TRBV12-3/TRBV12-4 TGTGCCAGCTCACGACATAAAGAGACCCAGTACTTC CASSRHKETQYF
- few TRBJ2-5 TRBV20-1 TGCAGTGCTAGAGCATCCGGAAAAGAGACCCAGTACTTC CSARASGKETQYF
- - TRBJ2-3 TRBV12-3/TRBV12-4 TGTGCCAGCACCCTGGTTGTTTTGAAGGGGAATGTAGATACGCAGTATTTT CASTLVVLKGNVDTQYF
- - TRBJ1-6 TRBV11-2 TGTGCCAGCAGCTTAGCCCCCGGTGGGGCTACACCCCTCCACTTT CASSLAPGGATPLHF
TRBD2 few TRBJ2-3 TRBV4-2 TGTGCCAGCAGCCAATTGCTAGCGGGGAAAGCAGATACGCAGTATTTT CASSQLLAGKADTQYF
TRBD2 - TRBJ2-3 TRBV6-2/TRBV6-3 TGTGCCAGCAGTCATCTGACTAGCGGGAGCTATAGCCGCACAGATACGCAGTATTTT CASSHLTSGSYSRTDTQYF
- - TRBJ1-5 TRBV15 TGTGGAAATCAGCCCCAGCATTTT CGNQPQHF
- few TRBJ2-3 TRBV6-1 TGTGCCAGCAGAAAGGAGGGGGCGAAGAGGGATACGCAGTATTTT CASRKEGAKRDTQYF
TRBD2 many TRBJ2-3 TRBV6-2/TRBV6-3 TGTGCCAGCCAAAAATGGACTAGCGCCACAGATACGCAGTATTTT CASQKWTSATDTQYF
- few TRBJ2-1 TRBV5-1 TGCGCCAGCAGCTTGGGGGAGCCGGACGCAAACAATGAGCAGTTCTTC CASSLGEPDANNEQFF
- few TRBJ1-2 TRBV7-9 TGTGCCAGCAGCTTAGAGGGCAGGGCATATGGCTACACCTTC CASSLEGRAYGYTF
- few TRBJ2-3 TRBV7-2 TGTGCCAGCACCGGACTGAACACCAGAACAGATACGCAGTATTTT CASTGLNTRTDTQYF
- - TRBJ2-1 TRBV30 TGTGCCTGGAGTGTAACGCACAATGAGCAGTTCTTC CAWSVTHNEQFF
- few TRBJ1-3 TRBV7-9 TGTGCCAGCAGCAAGAGCGGGGCTGGGGGAAACACCATATATTTT CASSKSGAGGNTIYF
TRBD2 - TRBJ2-5 TRBV20-1 TGCAGTGCGATCACTAGCGGAAACCAAGAGACCCAGTACTTC CSAITSGNQETQYF
- few TRBJ1-1 TRBV3-1 TGTGCCAGCAGCGAACTGGGGTCCGGCCTAGAAGCTTTCTTT CASSELGSGLEAFF
- - TRBJ1-5 TRBV6-5 TGTGCCAGCAGTTACGGACACTATCAGCCCCAGCATTTT CASSYGHYQPQHF
- - TRBJ2-5 TRBV12-3/TRBV12-4 TGTGCCAGCAGTCAAGGACCAGTATGGGGGACCCAGTACTTC CASSQGPVWGTQYF
- - TRBJ2-5 TRBV21-1 TGTGCCAGCAGCAGACCGGGCCCCGCGGTCCTAGGGGACGAGGAGACCCAGTACTTC CASSRPGPAVLGDEETQYF
- few TRBJ2-3 TRBV7-9 TGTGCCAGCTTCTTTAGTGGGGGCCCAGATACGCAGTATTTT CASFFSGGPDTQYF
- few TRBJ1-2 TRBV12-3/TRBV12-4 TGTGCCAGCAGTTTAGGGATCGGGGGTGGCTACACCTTC CASSLGIGGGYTF
TRBD2 - TRBJ2-7 TRBV7-9 TGTGCCAGCAGCGCGTATGCAGCGGGGGGCTCCTACGAGCAGTACTTC CASSAYAAGGSYEQYF
TRBD1 - TRBJ1-1 TRBV20-1 TGCAGTGCCCCTTTCGGGACAGGGATCTCTGAAGCTTTCTTT CSAPFGTGISEAFF
- - TRBJ2-3 TRBV5-1 TGCGCCAGCAGCTCATGGACAGTAACACCTAGCACAGATACGCAGTATTTT CASSSWTVTPSTDTQYF
- few TRBJ2-2 TRBV12-3/TRBV12-4 TGTGCCAGCAGTTTACCGAGGGACACCGGGGAGCTGTTTTTT CASSLPRDTGELFF
- few TRBJ1-6 TRBV6-5 TGTGCCACCTCAGGGTATAATTCACCCCTCCACTTT CATSGYNSPLHF
- few TRBJ2-3 TRBV20-1 TGCAGTGCTAGTGCGGCACCGGAGGGCACAGATACGCAGTATTTT CSASAAPEGTDTQYF
- - TRBJ2-1 TRBV29-1 TGCAGCGTTGAACAGGGGTACAATGAGCAGTTCTTC CSVEQGYNEQFF
TRBD2 - TRBJ2-1 TRBV27 TGTGGTAGCGGGAGGGCCCTCGATGAGCAGTTCTTC CGSGRALDEQFF
TRBD2 few TRBJ2-7 TRBV27 TGTGCCAGCAGTAGATTCACCGGGACTAGCGTTTACGAGCAGTACTTC CASSRFTGTSVYEQYF
TRBD2 few TRBJ2-3 TRBV9 TGTGCCAGCAGCGTAGCTGCGGGGGGCCGCACAGATACGCAGTATTTT CASSVAAGGRTDTQYF
- - TRBJ1-1 TRBV24-1 TGTGCCACCAGTGATTCGAGGGTCGGTAACACTGAAGCTTTCTTT CATSDSRVGNTEAFF
- many TRBJ1-5 TRBV12-3/TRBV12-4 TGTGCCAGCAGTTTGGGGGGCCTCAATCAGCCCCAGCATTTT CASSLGGLNQPQHF
- - TRBJ2-1 TRBV7-8 TGTGCCAGCAGCTCACCCCCGGATGAGCAGTTCTTC CASSSPPDEQFF
TRBD2 few TRBJ2-1 TRBV9 TGTGCCAGCAGCCCCGCTAGCGGGGTACCCGTACGCTCCTACAATGAGCAGTTCTTC CASSPASGVPVRSYNEQFF
TRBD1 - TRBJ2-3 TRBV3-1 TGTGCCAGCAGCCACCTTATTACAGGGGGGAGCACAGATACGCAGTATTTT CASSHLITGGSTDTQYF
- many TRBJ1-6 TRBV6-5 TGTGCCAGCAGTTACCGACCGTGGGGTAATTCACCCCTCCACTTT CASSYRPWGNSPLHF
TRBD2 - TRBJ2-3 TRBV3-1 TGTGCCAGCAGCCCTTCGACTAGCGGGAGGGCCCCAGATACGCAGTATTTT CASSPSTSGRAPDTQYF